Shown below are 14 T cell receptor beta chains from a single sample sequenced in a study of blood T cell repertoires in COVID-19. The table came from immunoSEQ multiplex PCR; TCRdb's copy has only in-frame clones and leaves some out. This table has about 87,000 clones, around 83% appearing once. The sequenced sample was peripheral blood. The receptor source for this set is a woman aged 55-70 years with acute or convalescent COVID-19.

This clone came up once. The gene calls are TRBV7-2 and TRBJ1-4; possibly TRBD1 for D (5 bases). This CDR3 has 16 amino acids. The germline V gene has CDR1 SGHTA and CDR2 FQGNSA. V was pared by 1 base and J by 2 bases, with 11 bases between. CDR3 region: CASSLERQLTNEKLFF. The CDR3 bases are TGTGCCAGCAGCTTAGAACGACAGCTTACTAATGAAAAACTGTTTTTT.

CDR3 nucleotides: TGTGCCAGCAGCTTGGAGGACATAAGTATACATGGCTACACCTTC. Translation: CASSLEDISIHGYTF. The chain links TRBV5-4 to TRBJ1-2; TRBD1 might be the D (5 bases). V was trimmed by 0 bases and J by 6 bases, leaving 15 bases between them. The CDR3 totals 15 residues. Per the germline V gene, CDR1 is SGHNT and CDR2 is YYREEE (reference sequence).

V usage is TRBV10-2 and J usage is TRBJ2-7, with 7 bases identical to TRBD2. The CDR3 length is 14 residues. Germline V gene lookup returns CDR1 WSHSY and CDR2 SAAADI. V dropped 0 bases and J dropped 2; count of bases not matched to a gene: 1. CDR3 DNA sequence: TGCGCCAGCAGTGAGTCGCTAGCGGCCTACGAGCAGTACTTC. Its protein product is CASSESLAAYEQYF.

The chain carries TRBV11-2 and TRBJ2-5; perhaps TRBD2 as D (6 bases). Germline lookup yields CDR1 SGHAT and CDR2 FQNNGV. The CDR3 consists of 14 residues. The ends were cut back, 2 bases at V and 3 bases at J, with 10 bases in the middle. The CDR3 DNA sequence: TGTGCCAGCAGCTTAAGCACGGGAGAAGAGACCCAGTACTTC. This translates into CASSLSTGEETQYF.

As for this clone: Other DNA sequences from this sample encode an identical CDR3 as well. The gene calls are TRBV27 and TRBJ2-1; TRBD2 agrees at 8 bases. This CDR3 region has 14 residues. V was pared by 4 bases and J by 4 bases, with 3 bases of the junction left unmatched. CDR1 and CDR2 from the germline V gene are MNHEY and SMNVEV (reference sequence). CDR3 loop: CASSSSGLYNEQFF. CDR3 DNA: TGTGCCAGCAGTTCTAGCGGGCTTTACAATGAGCAGTTCTTC.

V and J are TRBV11-3 and TRBJ1-6, with 11 bases fitting TRBD1. CDR3 size: 16 residues. The ends lost 3 bases at V and 3 bases at J; junction bases unmatched: 1. CDR1 is SGHNT, CDR2 YENEEA, per germline. The CDR3 here is CASSFGTGGYNSPLHF. For the CDR3, the DNA is TGTGCCAGCAGCTTCGGGACAGGGGGCTATAATTCACCCCTCCACTTT.

This chain links TRBV12-3 or TRBV12-4 with TRBJ1-2; a possible D gene is TRBD1 (5 bases). Trimming pared 7 bases from V and 6 bases from J, leaving 15 bases between. CDR3 length equals 13 residues. The CDR3 DNA reads as TGTGCCAGCAACGCGGGGGTTCGTGATGGCTACACCTTC. Protein product: CASNAGVRDGYTF.

The chain employs TRBV9 and TRBJ2-2, with 8 positions matching TRBD1. After removal of 3 bases from V and 0 bases from J, the junction contained 4 bases not matched to a gene. CDR3 length equals 16 residues. CDR1 and CDR2 from the germline V gene are SGDLS and YYNGEE. The CDR3 DNA reads as TGTGCCAGCAGCGCGGGGACAGGATCGAACACCGGGGAGCTGTTTTTT. Translating it yields CASSAGTGSNTGELFF.

This clone was detected a few times. The genes are TRBV6-2 or TRBV6-3 and TRBJ2-1; TRBD1 is a possible D gene (5 bases). The length of the CDR3 is 18 residues. Trimming took off 4 bases at V and 6 bases at J, with 25 bases between the two ends. The V gene's germline CDR1 is MNHEY and CDR2 SVGEGT. CDR3 coding DNA: TGTGCCAGCAGTTTTGTGGGCCAGGCACCCAGTAGGGGCAATGAGCAGTTCTTC. Translation: CASSFVGQAPSRGNEQFF.

This clone was seen once. This rearrangement joins TRBV7-3 to TRBJ2-3; D ambiguous. V was clipped by 2 bases and J by 1 base, with 4 bases between them. There are 13 residues in the CDR3. Per the germline V gene, CDR1 is SGHTA and CDR2 is FQGTGA. CDR3 DNA: TGTGCCAGCAGCTTAGAGGGCACAGATACGCAGTATTTT. Translation: CASSLEGTDTQYF.

This chain connects TRBV4-1 to TRBJ1-1, with 7 nucleotides matching TRBD1. With V trimmed by 3 bases and J by 3 bases, 7 bases remained unmatched. The CDR3 is made up of 15 amino acids. Germline V gene data show CDR1 as MGHRA and CDR2 as YSYEKL. The CDR3 loop reads CASSQTGSADTEAFF. For the CDR3, the DNA is TGCGCCAGCAGCCAGACAGGGTCGGCGGACACTGAAGCTTTCTTT.

CDR3 sequence reads: CASSAPPGREGSTEAFF. CDR3 sequence (DNA): TGTGCCAGCAGTGCACCGCCTGGGAGGGAGGGTAGCACTGAAGCTTTCTTT. This chain joins TRBV25-1 and TRBJ1-1; D remains ambiguous. CDR3 length: 17 residues. V was cut by 4 bases and J by 4 bases, with 22 bases left in between. Per the germline V gene, CDR1 is MGHDK and CDR2 is SYGVNS.

This chain uses TRBV30 with TRBJ1-1, with a possible D match to TRBD1 (5 bases). Germline assignment: CDR1 GTSNPN and CDR2 SVGIG (reference sequence). The CDR3 consists of 13 residues. Trimming removed 2 bases from V and 3 bases from J, with 10 bases in between. For the CDR3, the DNA is TGTGCCTGGAGTCCAGGACAACACACTGAAGCTTTCTTT. Amino acids: CAWSPGQHTEAFF.

This clone was counted once. The chain combines TRBV6-2 or TRBV6-3 with TRBJ1-1; 10 bases map to TRBD1. Germline lookup yields CDR1 MNHEY and CDR2 SVGEGT. V was clipped by 1 base and J by 0 bases; unmatched bases: 8. CDR3 size: 18 residues. CDR3 residues: CASSYFSGTGVVNTEAFF. CDR3 sequence (DNA): TGTGCCAGCAGTTACTTTTCCGGGACAGGGGTTGTGAACACTGAAGCTTTCTTT.